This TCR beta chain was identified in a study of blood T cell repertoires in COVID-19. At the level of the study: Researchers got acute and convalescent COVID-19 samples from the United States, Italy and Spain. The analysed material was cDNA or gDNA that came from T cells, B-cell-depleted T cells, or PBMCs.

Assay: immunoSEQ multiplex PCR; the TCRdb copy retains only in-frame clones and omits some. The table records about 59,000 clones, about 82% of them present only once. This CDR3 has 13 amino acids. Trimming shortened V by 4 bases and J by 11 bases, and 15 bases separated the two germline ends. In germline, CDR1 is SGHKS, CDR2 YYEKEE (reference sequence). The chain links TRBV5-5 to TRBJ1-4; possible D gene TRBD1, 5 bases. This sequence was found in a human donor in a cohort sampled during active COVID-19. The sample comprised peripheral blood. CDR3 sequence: CASSPPGLTKLFF. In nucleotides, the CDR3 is TGTGCCAGCAGCCCCCCGGGACTTACGAAACTGTTTTTT.